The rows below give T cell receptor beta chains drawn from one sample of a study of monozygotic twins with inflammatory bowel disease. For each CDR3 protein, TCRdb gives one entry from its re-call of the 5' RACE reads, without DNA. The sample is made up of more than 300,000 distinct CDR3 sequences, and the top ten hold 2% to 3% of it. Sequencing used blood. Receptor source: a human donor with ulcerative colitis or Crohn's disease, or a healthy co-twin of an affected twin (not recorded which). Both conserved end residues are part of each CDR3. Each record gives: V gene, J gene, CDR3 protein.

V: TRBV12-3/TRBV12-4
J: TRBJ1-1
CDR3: CASSPFRGNTEAFF

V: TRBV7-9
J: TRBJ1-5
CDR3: CASSLGGQELSNQPQHF

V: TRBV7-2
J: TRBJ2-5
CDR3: CASSLGASGVRETQYF

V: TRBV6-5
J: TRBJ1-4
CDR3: CASSYPRDKNEKLFF

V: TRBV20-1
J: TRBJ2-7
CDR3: CSANSGTAIYEQYF

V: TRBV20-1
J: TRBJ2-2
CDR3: CSAREGVAGELFF

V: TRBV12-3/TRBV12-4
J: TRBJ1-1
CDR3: CASSAGQLNTEAFF

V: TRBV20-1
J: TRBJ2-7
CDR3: CSASETLYDEQYF

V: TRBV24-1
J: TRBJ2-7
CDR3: CATSDSGTGGIEQYF

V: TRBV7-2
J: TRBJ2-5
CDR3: CASSVDTIETQYF

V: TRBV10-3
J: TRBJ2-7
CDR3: CATSRDRDRQDEQYF

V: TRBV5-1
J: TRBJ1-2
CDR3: CASSLPGTPYGYTF

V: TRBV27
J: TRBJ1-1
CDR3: CASKPTGGTEAFF

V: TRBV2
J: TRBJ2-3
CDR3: CASRIGHLSSTDTQYF

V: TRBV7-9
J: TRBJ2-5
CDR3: CASSSSYLRQETQYF

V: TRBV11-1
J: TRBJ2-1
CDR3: CASSSYRGPYEQFF

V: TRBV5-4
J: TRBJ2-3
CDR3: CASSSGTGGLDTQYF

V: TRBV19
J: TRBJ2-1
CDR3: CASTPGTRGYNEQFF

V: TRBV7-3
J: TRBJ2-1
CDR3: CASSYYDNEQFF

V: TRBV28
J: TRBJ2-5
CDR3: CASSSAGGARETQYF

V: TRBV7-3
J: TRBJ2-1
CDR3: CASSLRTEVNEQFF

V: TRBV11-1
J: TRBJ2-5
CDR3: CASDLGPGQETQYF

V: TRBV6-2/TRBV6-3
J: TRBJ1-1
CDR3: CASSPRRNTEAFF

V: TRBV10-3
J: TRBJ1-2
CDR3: CAISGPTGGEIPMATSWHF

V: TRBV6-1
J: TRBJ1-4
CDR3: CASSPGRVVPTTNEKLFF

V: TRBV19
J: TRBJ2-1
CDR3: CASSRQSGGNEQFF

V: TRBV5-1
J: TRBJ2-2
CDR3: CASSPVQGFNGELFF

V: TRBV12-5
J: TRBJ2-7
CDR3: CASGLAKTGGDSYEQYF

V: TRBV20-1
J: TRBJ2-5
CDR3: CSARPGLAGLRETQYF

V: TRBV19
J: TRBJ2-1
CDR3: CASKSKAGGLGNEQFF

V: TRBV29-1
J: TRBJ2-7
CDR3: CSVRGKLTYEQYF

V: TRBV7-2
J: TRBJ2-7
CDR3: CASTPSRSLYEQYF

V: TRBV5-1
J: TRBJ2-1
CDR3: CASSLGLAPVTNEQFF

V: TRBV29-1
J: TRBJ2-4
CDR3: CSVKSRDPTGPPQRDNIQYF

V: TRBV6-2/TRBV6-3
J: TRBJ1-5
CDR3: CASSRQGDNQPQHF

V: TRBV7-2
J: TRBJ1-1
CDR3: CASSLAGQWAFF

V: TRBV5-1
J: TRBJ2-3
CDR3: CASSLVPQGTDTQYF

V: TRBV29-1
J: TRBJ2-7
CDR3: CSVTQGSYEQYF

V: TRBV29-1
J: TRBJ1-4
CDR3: CSVGRRGDREKLFF